This T cell receptor beta chain came from a study of T cell responses to AZD1222 COVID-19 vaccine. In the study overall: Pooling was applied to second doses at about 4 or about 12 weeks. Study-wide results and limits: Among vaccine-associated CD4 TCRs, coverage spanned spike, with dominance at 160-218 and 743-854. Donors skewed white British and female; clonal diversity was possibly underestimated.

Comments on this clone: Its cognate antigen is unknown.

This table comes from immunoSEQ multiplex PCR, and its TCRdb copy is limited to in-frame clones, with some not included. The repertoire holds approximately 120,000 clones, with 91% as singletons. Trimming left V 1 base short and J 4 bases short, with 10 bases between. The CDR3 is 13 residues long. The germline CDR1 and CDR2 sequences are GTSNPN and SVGIG (reference sequence). V gene TRBV30 combines with J gene TRBJ2-5; D possibly corresponds to TRBD1 (5 bases). The sequence was obtained from an adult in good health. The material sequenced was peripheral blood, taken on day 0 of AZD1222 vaccination. The CDR3 sequence is CAWSDRTIETQYF. As DNA, the CDR3 is TGTGCCTGGAGTGACAGGACCATAGAGACCCAGTACTTC.